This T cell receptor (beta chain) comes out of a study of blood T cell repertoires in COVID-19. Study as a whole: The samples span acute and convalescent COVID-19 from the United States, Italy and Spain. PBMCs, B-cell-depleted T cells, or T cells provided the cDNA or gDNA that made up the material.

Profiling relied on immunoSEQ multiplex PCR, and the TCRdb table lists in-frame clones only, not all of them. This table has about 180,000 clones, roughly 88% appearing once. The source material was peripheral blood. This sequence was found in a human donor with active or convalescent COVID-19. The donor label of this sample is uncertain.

The CDR3 spells CASSQGALAGATDTQYF. The CDR3 DNA reads as TGTGCCAGCAGCCAAGGAGCCCTAGCGGGGGCCACAGATACGCAGTATTTT. The V call is TRBV3-1 (or the pseudogene TRBV3-2), the J call TRBJ2-3, with 10 nucleotides matching TRBD2. The germline V gene encodes CDR1 LGHDT and CDR2 YNNKEL (reference sequence). J gave up 2 bases and V 1 base, and 6 bases lay outside the gene matches. The CDR3 totals 17 residues.